The next 11 T cell receptor beta chains were all read from a single sample in a study of blood T cell repertoires in COVID-19. This table comes from immunoSEQ multiplex PCR, and its TCRdb copy is limited to in-frame clones, with some not included. The sample consists of about 170,000 clones, roughly 70% of them appearing once. The material sequenced was peripheral blood. Receptor source: an elderly woman with acute or convalescent COVID-19.

The V call is TRBV28, the J call TRBJ1-3; unclear D gene. Between the trimmed V and J ends, which lost 5 bases and 7 bases, there was a span of 15 bases. The CDR3 length is 14 residues. Germline CDR1 MDHEN, CDR2 SYDVKM. The CDR3 DNA follows: TGTGCCAGCAGTACTCCGGGAGTTAGCAACACCATATATTTT. Encoded protein: CASSTPGVSNTIYF.

This CDR3 reads CASSLAGELAKNIQYF. CDR3 nucleotide sequence: TGTGCCAGCAGCTTGGCGGGAGAACTAGCCAAAAACATTCAGTACTTC. The V gene is TRBV5-4, the J gene TRBJ2-4; a weak D match, TRBD2 (6 bases). V shed 0 bases and J shed 0 bases, with 10 bases lying between them. The CDR3 is 16 amino acids. Germline lookup yields CDR1 SGHNT and CDR2 YYREEE (reference sequence). Full variable domain (rest looked up from reference TRBV5-4 and TRBJ2-4): ETGVTQSPTHLIKTRGQQVTLRCSSQSGHNTVSWYQQALGQGPQFIFQYYREEENGRGNFPPRFSGLQFPNYSSELNVNALELDDSALYLCASSLAGELAKNIQYFGAGTRLSVL.

The chain joins TRBV5-1 to TRBJ2-5; D may be TRBD1 (5 bases). The CDR3 totals 14 residues. Trimming cost V 3 bases and J 2 bases, with 11 bases left between them. Germline V gene sequence: CDR1 SGHRS, CDR2 YFSETQ. The CDR3 reads CASSSQEPQETQYF. Here the CDR3 DNA reads TGCGCCAGCAGCTCACAGGAGCCACAAGAGACCCAGTACTTC.

Sample share makes this clone medium-sized (0.01 to 0.1%). The CDR3 loop reads CAIKRDEGYEQYF. In nucleotides, the CDR3 is TGTGCCATCAAGCGGGATGAAGGCTACGAGCAGTACTTC. The genes are TRBV2 and TRBJ2-7, with TRBD2 identical over 7 bases. The CDR3 extends over 13 amino acids. Germline CDR1 and CDR2: SNHLY and FYNNEI. V gave up 10 bases and J gave up 3 bases; unmatched junction bases: 9.

The rearrangement links TRBV5-1 to TRBJ1-5; D not certain. The CDR3 has 15 residues. V was clipped by 2 bases and J by 2 bases, with 11 bases between them. CDR1 SGHRS and CDR2 YFSETQ come from the germline V gene. The CDR3 region is CASSFSGIGNQPQHF. CDR3 coding DNA: TGCGCCAGCAGCTTTTCCGGGATCGGCAATCAGCCCCAGCATTTT.

This chain connects TRBV5-4 to TRBJ2-5; D possibly corresponds to TRBD2 (5 bases). V lost 4 bases and J 5 bases, leaving 15 bases between the germline ends. Germline V CDR1 and CDR2: SGHNT, YYREEE (reference sequence). The CDR3 spans 14 residues. This chain's CDR3 is CASSRSGRGETQYF. CDR3 sequence (DNA): TGTGCCAGCAGCCGAAGCGGTCGCGGGGAGACCCAGTACTTC.

This clone was seen a handful of times. CDR3 protein: CASSSGTGSMNTEAFF. The CDR3 DNA reads as TGCGCCAGCAGCTCGGGGACAGGGAGTATGAACACTGAAGCTTTCTTT. The chain links TRBV5-1 to TRBJ1-1; the match to TRBD1 covers 9 bases. With V trimmed by 3 bases and J by 0 bases, 6 bases remained unmatched. Per germline, CDR1 SGHRS and CDR2 YFSETQ. The CDR3 covers 16 residues.

The chain recombines TRBV5-1 with TRBJ1-6; the match to TRBD1 covers 10 bases. CDR3 length equals 17 residues. The V gene's germline CDR1 is SGHRS and CDR2 YFSETQ. V was clipped by 4 bases and J by 5 bases; unmatched bases: 9. CDR3 bases: TGCGCCAGCAGCGGACCCGGGACAGGGGCAGATAATTCACCCCTCCACTTT. Its protein product is CASSGPGTGADNSPLHF.

This clone has a single count. The chain links TRBV19 to TRBJ2-3; D is unresolved. V dropped 1 base and J dropped 4 bases, with 6 bases sitting between them. Germline loops: CDR1 LNHDA, CDR2 SQIVND (reference sequence). The CDR3 contains 13 residues. The CDR3 loop is CASSIGTPDTQYF. The CDR3 DNA sequence: TGTGCCAGTAGTATAGGTACTCCAGATACGCAGTATTTT.

CDR3 nucleotide sequence: TGTGCCAGCAGTTGGGACAGGCGGTATAATTCACCCCTCCACTTT. It is translated as CASSWDRRYNSPLHF. The V and J genes are TRBV27 and TRBJ1-6; 8 bases match TRBD1. The germline CDR1 and CDR2 sequences are MNHEY and SMNVEV (reference sequence). The CDR3 extends over 15 amino acids. The trim removed 4 bases at V and 4 bases at J, leaving 3 bases unmatched.

Written as DNA, the CDR3 is TGTGCCATCAGTGAAAGGAGGGGTGCCTATGGCTACACCTTC. This gives the protein CAISERRGAYGYTF. The J gene is TRBJ1-2, the V gene TRBV10-3; tentatively, D is TRBD1 (5 bases). The V end lost 3 bases, the J end lost 4 bases, and 12 bases lay between the germline ends. This CDR3 is built from 14 residues. Germline CDR1 reads ENHRY; CDR2 reads SYGVKD.